This record concerns one TCR beta chain sequence. The antigen remains unidentified. The data were obtained in a study of cytomegalovirus exposure and HLA in healthy donors. PCR primers comprised 60 Vbeta and 13 Jbeta primers. Assay used: immunoSEQ multiplex PCR; TCRdb lists only in-frame clones, some missing. This sample lists some 47,000 clones; its ten largest clones have 2% to 2.5%. Study results and caveats: Later analysis identified a missense DCLRE1C variant that was linked to TCR beta V- and J-gene trimming. Some TCR beta chains (around 180 of them) were listed as cytomegalovirus-associated.

This CDR3 contains 15 residues. V lost 6 bases, J lost 3 bases, and 16 bases lay in between. Germline V gene sequence: CDR1 SGHDT, CDR2 YYEEEE. This sequence joins TRBV5-6 and TRBJ1-5; no firm D call. This sequence was found in a woman aged 40 to 50 in good health and CMV-seronegative. Sequences were obtained from PBMCs. This chain's CDR3 is CASNKRGGNNQPQHF. In DNA, the CDR3 is TGTGCCAGCAACAAAAGAGGAGGGAACAATCAGCCCCAGCATTTT.